These 17 T cell receptor beta chains originate from one sample sequenced in a study of post-analysis software for immune sequencing data. Unique molecular identifiers were carried by the TCR beta cDNA libraries. TCRdb re-derived calls from the PCR reads in MiXCR, one entry per CDR3 protein. The repertoire includes a few hundred thousand distinct CDR3 sequences, approximately 31% of them detected once, and approximately 5.4% sits in the top ten. General study findings and limits: Relative to controls, patients had five TRBV segments at higher frequency, with TRBV5-6, TRBV5-1 and TRBV20-1 among these.

Antigens for these TCRs are unknown. The specimen sequenced was blood. The receptors shown here come from a girl aged 2-17 years with multiple sclerosis.

This clonotype came up a few times. This chain uses TRBV29-1 with TRBJ1-2; weak D call: TRBD1 (5 bases). The V and J ends lost 4 bases and 1 base respectively, with 10 bases between them. This CDR3 contains 13 residues. Germline lookup yields CDR1 SQVTM and CDR2 ANQGSEA. The CDR3 DNA follows: TGCAGCGTTGGGGCAGACAGTAACTATGGCTACACCTTC. Encoded protein: CSVGADSNYGYTF.

The chain uses TRBV7-9 and TRBJ1-1; D not resolved. CDR1 and CDR2 (germline): SEHNR, FQNEAQ (reference sequence). Trimming removed 3 bases from V and 2 bases from J, with 10 bases in between. This CDR3 has 14 residues. CDR3 protein: CASSLPVANTEAFF. CDR3 coding DNA: TGTGCCAGCAGCTTGCCGGTGGCCAACACTGAAGCTTTCTTT.

The chain uses TRBV2 and TRBJ2-7; D is possibly TRBD1 (6 bases). The CDR3 runs 13 residues. In germline, CDR1 is SNHLY, CDR2 FYNNEI. Trimming removed 7 bases at V and 0 bases at J, with 10 bases between. CDR3 nucleotide sequence: TGTGCCAGCACGCAGGGGTTCTCCTACGAGCAGTACTTC. Amino acids: CASTQGFSYEQYF.

This clonotype was counted only a few times. V usage is TRBV4-2 and J usage is TRBJ2-5; 7 nucleotides agree with TRBD2. The CDR3 has 15 amino acids. V shed 1 base and J 7 bases; nucleotides not matched to a gene: 9. From germline, CDR1 is LGHNA and CDR2 YNFKEQ. The CDR3 bases are TGTGCCAGCAGCCAAGGGGAGGGAATCCGAGGGACCCAGTACTTC. Translated, it gives CASSQGEGIRGTQYF.

J is TRBJ1-4 and V is TRBV6-5, with D perhaps matching TRBD1 (5 bases). Between the trimmed V and J ends, which lost 6 bases and 4 bases, there was a span of 18 bases. Germline values: CDR1 MNHEY, CDR2 SVGAGI. The length of the CDR3 is 16 residues. CDR3 protein: CASRFGPGPFNEKLFF. In nucleotides, the CDR3 is TGTGCCAGCAGGTTCGGACCGGGACCTTTTAATGAAAAACTGTTTTTT.

J is TRBJ2-6 and V is TRBV5-1, with D perhaps matching TRBD1 (6 bases). V was trimmed by 0 bases and J by 2 bases, leaving 15 bases between them. CDR1 and CDR2 (germline): SGHRS, YFSETQ. The CDR3 totals 18 residues. CDR3 sequence (DNA): TGCGCCAGCAGCTTGGCCGGGACAACCTCCCCTGGGGCCAACGTCCTGACTTTC. Its protein product is CASSLAGTTSPGANVLTF.

This clonotype has a handful of counts. The J gene is TRBJ1-2, the V gene TRBV20-1; 7 nucleotides match TRBD1. CDR3 length equals 15 residues. CDR1 is DFQATT and CDR2 is SNEGSKA in the germline V gene (reference sequence). J gave up 5 bases and V 5 bases, and 14 bases lay outside the gene matches. CDR3 bases: TGCAGTGCTGCGCCCGGGACAGCTTTTCGTTATGGCTACACCTTC. Translating it yields CSAAPGTAFRYGYTF.

About this clonotype: At one end the junction does not follow the germline gene, possibly because of a read error. The chain has TRBV5-1 and TRBJ1-6; weak D call: TRBD1 (5 bases). The CDR3 extends over 16 amino acids. Germline V gene sequence: CDR1 SGHRS, CDR2 YFSETQ. This chain's CDR3 is CTSSLEGLSYNSPLHF. The CDR3 DNA is TGCACCAGCAGCTTGGAGGGGTTATCCTATAATTCACCCCTCCACTTT.

The chain employs TRBV11-2 and TRBJ2-7; TRBD2 might be the D (5 bases). The CDR3 is 17 amino acids. V was pared by 5 bases and J by 2 bases, with 22 bases between. Germline V gene sequence: CDR1 SGHAT, CDR2 FQNNGV. CDR3 region: CASSLGELAPQAYEQYF. In DNA, the CDR3 is TGTGCCAGCAGCCTGGGAGAATTGGCCCCTCAAGCCTACGAGCAGTACTTC. The entire variable domain, with the rest obtained from reference TRBV11-2 and TRBJ2-7, is as follows: EAGVAQSPRYKIIEKRQSVAFWCNPISGHATLYWYQQILGQGPKLLIQFQNNGVVDDSQLPKDRFSAERLKGVDSTLKIQPAKLEDSAVYLCASSLGELAPQAYEQYFGPGTRLTVT.

The chain links TRBV27 to TRBJ2-7; D may be TRBD2 (5 bases). CDR3 length: 15 residues. The V and J ends lost 5 bases and 7 bases respectively, with 21 bases between them. The germline CDR1 and CDR2 sequences are MNHEY and SMNVEV (reference sequence). CDR3 coding DNA: TGTGCCAGCAGTATGACTCCCCGAGGGTACAATGAGCAGTACTTC. Its translation: CASSMTPRGYNEQYF.

This clonotype showed up just a few times. This chain connects TRBV3-1 to TRBJ1-2; TRBD1 matches 10 bases. The CDR3 has 17 amino acids. Germline CDR1 reads LGHDT; CDR2 reads YNNKEL (reference sequence). V was pared by 3 bases and J by 4 bases, with 11 bases of the junction left unmatched. In nucleotides, the CDR3 is TGTGCCAGCAGCCACCCCGGGGGACAGGGGCCCCTCTATGGCTACACCTTC. Protein: CASSHPGGQGPLYGYTF. Full variable domain (missing parts from reference TRBV3-1 and TRBJ1-2): DTAVSQTPKYLVTQMGNDKSIKCEQNLGHDTMYWYKQDSKKFLKIMFSYNNKELIINETVPNRFSPKSPDKAHLNLHINSLELGDSAVYFCASSHPGGQGPLYGYTFGSGTRLTVV.

The chain combines TRBV4-1 with TRBJ2-5; 10 bases align to TRBD2. V was pared by 1 base and J by 6 bases, with 14 bases of the junction left unmatched. The CDR3 is made up of 18 amino acids. The V gene's germline CDR1 is MGHRA and CDR2 YSYEKL. The CDR3 bases are TGCGCCAGCAGCCAAGTTTATTTAAAGCGGGGGGGCCTTAAGACCCAGTACTTC. This translates into CASSQVYLKRGGLKTQYF.

The chain recombines TRBV7-9 with TRBJ2-3; TRBD2 is a possible D gene (5 bases). V shed 6 bases and J shed 2 bases, with 18 bases lying between them. CDR1 SEHNR and CDR2 FQNEAQ come from the germline V gene (reference sequence). The CDR3 contains 16 residues. As DNA, the CDR3 is TGTGCCAGCAGAACACCCTCGCGGGTCTCCACAGATACGCAGTATTTT. It specifies CASRTPSRVSTDTQYF.

This clonotype was seen only a few times. The V and J genes are TRBV7-9 and TRBJ1-6; D ambiguous. The CDR3 is 15 residues long. Germline assignment: CDR1 SEHNR and CDR2 FQNEAQ (reference sequence). The V end lost 4 bases, the J end lost 1 base, and 8 bases lay between the germline ends. The CDR3 region has the DNA TGTGCCAGCAGCTCCCAGGAATCCTATAATTCACCCCTCCACTTT. It translates to CASSSQESYNSPLHF. The entire variable domain, with the rest obtained from reference TRBV7-9 and TRBJ1-6, is as follows: DTGVSQNPRHKITKRGQNVTFRCDPISEHNRLYWYRQTLGQGPEFLTYFQNEAQLEKSRLLSDRFSAERPKGSFSTLEIQRTEQGDSAMYLCASSSQESYNSPLHFGNGTRLTVT.

This clonotype occurred a few times. This chain joins TRBV12-3 or TRBV12-4 and TRBJ2-1; D might be TRBD1 or TRBD2, each matching 5 bases. The CDR3 spans 16 residues. V was trimmed by 5 bases and J by 4 bases, leaving 18 bases between them. The CDR3 DNA is TGTGCCAGCAGTCTCCTTACAGGAGGCTTTTACAATGAGCAGTTCTTC. It yields the protein CASSLLTGGFYNEQFF.

The V call is TRBV20-1, the J call TRBJ1-4; D is uncertain. CDR1 and CDR2 (germline): DFQATT, SNEGSKA (reference sequence). The CDR3 has 16 amino acids. Trimming stripped 3 bases from V and 3 bases from J, with 17 bases between. The CDR3 DNA sequence: TGCAGTGCTAGGGGTCAGGAGGCAATTGCTAATGAAAAACTGTTTTTT. This gives the protein CSARGQEAIANEKLFF.

The CDR3 reads CSVVGQQNQPQHF. CDR3 bases: TGCAGCGTCGTGGGACAGCAGAATCAGCCCCAGCATTTT. The rearrangement links TRBV29-1 to TRBJ1-5; 7 positions agree with TRBD1. V shed 6 bases and J 4 bases; nucleotides not matched to a gene: 6. The CDR3 length is 13 residues. Germline CDR1 reads SQVTM; CDR2 reads ANQGSEA.